These 5 T cell receptor beta chains were sequenced from one sample in a study of T cell responses to AZD1222 COVID-19 vaccine. Using immunoSEQ multiplex PCR, the repertoire was profiled, and TCRdb retains in-frame clones only, with some absent. The sample has about 61,000 clones; over 85% are singletons. The specimen was peripheral blood, collected on day 0 of AZD1222 vaccination. These TCRs come from an adult in good health.

The chain joins TRBV19 to TRBJ1-5; tentative D call: TRBD1 (6 bases). Trimming left V 4 bases short and J 7 bases short, with 14 bases between. There are 14 residues in the CDR3. Germline V gives CDR1 LNHDA, CDR2 SQIVND (reference sequence). CDR3 in DNA: TGTGCCAGTAGTAGCGGGGGGGCACGGCAGCCCCAGCATTTT. This codes for CASSSGGARQPQHF.

The gene calls are TRBV30 and TRBJ1-1, with D unclear. The length of the CDR3 is 13 residues. The V gene's germline CDR1 is GTSNPN and CDR2 SVGIG (reference sequence). V was shortened by 0 bases and J by 4 bases, with 9 bases between the two germline ends. The CDR3 DNA reads as TGTGCCTGGAGTGTATCTTCGGGCACTGAAGCTTTCTTT. Protein product: CAWSVSSGTEAFF.

The genes are TRBV11-2 and TRBJ1-2; 8 nucleotides line up with TRBD1. The CDR3 sequence is 15 residues long. CDR1 and CDR2 from the germline V gene are SGHAT and FQNNGV. V lost 5 bases and J lost 4; bases outside the gene matches: 9. CDR3 sequence (DNA): TGTGCCAGCAGCCTAATCGACAGGGGAGGCTATGGCTACACCTTC. It yields the protein CASSLIDRGGYGYTF.

J is TRBJ2-1 and V is TRBV6-1; 9 bases match TRBD1. CDR1 MNHNS and CDR2 SASEGT come from the germline V gene. The ends lost 0 bases at V and 3 bases at J; junction bases unmatched: 6. The CDR3 runs 17 residues. CDR3 sequence (DNA): TGTGCCAGCAGTGAAGCGTTCCGGGACAGGGACTACAATGAGCAGTTCTTC. Encoded protein: CASSEAFRDRDYNEQFF.

The chain carries TRBV6-2 or TRBV6-3 and TRBJ1-4; D gene unclear. This CDR3 region has 15 residues. Germline assignment: CDR1 MNHEY and CDR2 SVGEGT. Trimming stripped 2 bases from V and 0 bases from J, with 7 bases between. The CDR3 region has the DNA TGTGCCAGCAGTTACGGTCCTGCAACTAATGAAAAACTGTTTTTT. It translates to CASSYGPATNEKLFF.